This TCR beta chain was sequenced during a study of control samples from healthy donors and cancer patients. Here immunoSEQ multiplex PCR was the method, and the copy in TCRdb shows in-frame clones only, minus some. The table includes some 120,000 clones, approximately 94% detected once. Germline CDR1 and CDR2: LGHNA and YSLEER. The CDR3 loop spans 15 amino acids. The V and J ends lost 4 bases and 1 base respectively, with 10 bases between them. The chain couples TRBV4-3 to TRBJ2-2; unclear D gene. This clonotype was obtained from a man between 45 and 60 years old with head and neck cancer. The specimen sequenced was PBMCs. This CDR3 reads CASSLRVLNTGELFF. The DNA for the CDR3 is TGCGCCAGCAGCCTTAGGGTCCTGAACACCGGGGAGCTGTTTTTT.